This TCR beta chain was recovered during a study of cytomegalovirus exposure and HLA in healthy donors. Study conclusions and caveats: Rare TCR sequences dominated, though some public TCRs recurred in many donors. Only CMV serostatus was available as immune exposure information.

The V end lost 0 bases, the J end lost 5 bases, and 12 bases lay between the germline ends. CDR3 length: 15 amino acids. Per germline, CDR1 SGHRS and CDR2 YFSETQ. Nominally healthy donors were sampled, though unrecorded immune exposures were likely. Turning to this clone: What it binds is not known.

The PCR was carried out with 60 Vbeta primers and 13 Jbeta primers. This table comes from immunoSEQ multiplex PCR, and its TCRdb copy is limited to in-frame clones, with some not included. The repertoire has around 160,000 clones, over 60% of them found once; the top ten carry more than 10%. The V and J genes are TRBV5-1 and TRBJ2-1; possibly TRBD1 for D (5 bases). The TCR was taken from a man aged 40-49 years in good health and CMV-seropositive. The sample was PBMCs. CDR3 residues: CASSLATGNNNEQFF. CDR3 sequence (DNA): TGCGCCAGCAGCTTGGCCACAGGAAACAACAATGAGCAGTTCTTC.